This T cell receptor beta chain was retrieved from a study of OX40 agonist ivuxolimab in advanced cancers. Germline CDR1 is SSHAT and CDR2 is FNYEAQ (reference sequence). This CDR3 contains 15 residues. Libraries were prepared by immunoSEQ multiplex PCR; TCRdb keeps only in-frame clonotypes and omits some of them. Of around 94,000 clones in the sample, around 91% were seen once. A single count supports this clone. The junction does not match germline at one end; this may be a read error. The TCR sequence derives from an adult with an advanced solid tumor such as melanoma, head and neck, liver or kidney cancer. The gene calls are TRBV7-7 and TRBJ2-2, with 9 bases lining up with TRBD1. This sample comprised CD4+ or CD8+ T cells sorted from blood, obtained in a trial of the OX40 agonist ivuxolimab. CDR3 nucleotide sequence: TGTGCTAGCAGCCCCTACAGGGGGCAAGGCGGGGAGCTGTTTTTT. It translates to CASSPYRGQGGELFF.